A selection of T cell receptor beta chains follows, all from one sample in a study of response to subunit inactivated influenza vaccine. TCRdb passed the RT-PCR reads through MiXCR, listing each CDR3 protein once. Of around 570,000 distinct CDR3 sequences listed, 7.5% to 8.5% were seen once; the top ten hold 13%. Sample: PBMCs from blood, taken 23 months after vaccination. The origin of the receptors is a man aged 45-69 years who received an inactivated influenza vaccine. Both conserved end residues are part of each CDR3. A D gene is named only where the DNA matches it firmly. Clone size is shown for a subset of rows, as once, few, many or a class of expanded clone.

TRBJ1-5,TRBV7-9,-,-,TGTGCCAGCAGCCGACACATAGGGGGGGTCAATCAGCCCCAGCATTTT,CASSRHIGGVNQPQHF
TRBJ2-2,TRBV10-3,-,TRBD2,TGTGCCATCAGTGAGTCGCTAGCGGGAGTAAGCACCGGGGAGCTGTTTTTT,CAISESLAGVSTGELFF
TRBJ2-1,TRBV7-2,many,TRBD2,TGTGCCAGCAGCGCGGGACTAGCCGGTAATGAGCAGTTCTTC,CASSAGLAGNEQFF
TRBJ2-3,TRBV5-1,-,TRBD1,TGCGCCAGCAGCCCCGGACAGGGAAGCACAGATACGCAGTATTTT,CASSPGQGSTDTQYF
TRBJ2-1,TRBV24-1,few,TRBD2,TGTGCCACCAGTGACGGACTAGCGGGAGGAGCTGAGCAGTTCTTC,CATSDGLAGGAEQFF
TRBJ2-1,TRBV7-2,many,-,TGTGCCAGCAGCTCGAGTGATGAGCAGTTCTTC,CASSSSDEQFF
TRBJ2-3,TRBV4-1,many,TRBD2,TGCGCCAGCAGCCAAGCGGGCGGGGGGCAGGCTCCAGATACGCAGTATTTT,CASSQAGGGQAPDTQYF
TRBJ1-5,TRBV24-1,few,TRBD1,TGTGCCACCAGTGATCCTCGACAGGGGATAAGCAATCAGCCCCAGCATTTT,CATSDPRQGISNQPQHF
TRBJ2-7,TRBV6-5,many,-,TGTGCCAGCAGTTTAACAGTTCCCTCGCATTCTTACGAGCAGTACTTC,CASSLTVPSHSYEQYF
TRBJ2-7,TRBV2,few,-,TGTGCCAGCAGTGAACTGGGGGCTCTCTCCTACGAGCAGTACTTC,CASSELGALSYEQYF
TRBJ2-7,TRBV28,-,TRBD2,TGTGCCAGCAACCCTTTTCCTGTTAGCGGGGGGGCCCACGAGCAGTACTTC,CASNPFPVSGGAHEQYF